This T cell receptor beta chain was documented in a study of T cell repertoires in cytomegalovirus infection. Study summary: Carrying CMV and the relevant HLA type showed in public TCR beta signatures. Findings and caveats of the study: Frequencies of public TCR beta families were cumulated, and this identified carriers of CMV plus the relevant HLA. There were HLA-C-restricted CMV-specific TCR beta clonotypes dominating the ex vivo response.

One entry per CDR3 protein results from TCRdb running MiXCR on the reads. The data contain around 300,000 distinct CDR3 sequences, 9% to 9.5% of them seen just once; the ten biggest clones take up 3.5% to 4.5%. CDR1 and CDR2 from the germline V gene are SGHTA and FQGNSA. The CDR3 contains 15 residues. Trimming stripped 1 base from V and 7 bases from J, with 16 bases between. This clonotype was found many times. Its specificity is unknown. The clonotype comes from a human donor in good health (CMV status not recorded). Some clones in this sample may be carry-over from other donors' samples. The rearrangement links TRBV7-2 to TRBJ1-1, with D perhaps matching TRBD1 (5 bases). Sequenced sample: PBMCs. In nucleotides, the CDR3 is TGTGCCAGCAGCTTAGTCGTCCGGGCAGGGAATGAAGCTTTCTTT. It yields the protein CASSLVVRAGNEAFF.